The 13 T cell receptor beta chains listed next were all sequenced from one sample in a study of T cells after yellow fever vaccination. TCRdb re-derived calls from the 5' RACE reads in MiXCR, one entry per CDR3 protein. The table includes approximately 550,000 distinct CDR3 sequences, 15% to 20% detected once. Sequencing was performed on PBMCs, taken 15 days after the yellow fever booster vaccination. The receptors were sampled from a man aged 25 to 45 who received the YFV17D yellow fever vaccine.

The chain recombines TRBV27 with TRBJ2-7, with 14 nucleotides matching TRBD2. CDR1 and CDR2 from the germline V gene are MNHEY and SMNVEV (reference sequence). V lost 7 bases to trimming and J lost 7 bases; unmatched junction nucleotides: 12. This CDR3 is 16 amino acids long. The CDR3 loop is CASNRLAGGTRGEQYF. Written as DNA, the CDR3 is TGTGCCAGCAACCGACTAGCGGGAGGGACACGTGGGGAGCAGTACTTC.

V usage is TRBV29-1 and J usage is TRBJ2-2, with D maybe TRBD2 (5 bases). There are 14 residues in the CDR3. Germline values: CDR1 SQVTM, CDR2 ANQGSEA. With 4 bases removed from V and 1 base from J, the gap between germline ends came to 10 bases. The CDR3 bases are TGCAGCGTTGGGCGGGCGGAGAACACCGGGGAGCTGTTTTTT. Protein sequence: CSVGRAENTGELFF.

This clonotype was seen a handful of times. CDR3 DNA sequence: TGTGCCAGCAGCGGTGTTAACTATGGCTACACCTTC. It yields the protein CASSGVNYGYTF. The V gene is TRBV7-9, the J gene TRBJ1-2, with D unclear. V lost 5 bases and J 1 base, leaving 5 bases between the germline ends. Germline values: CDR1 SEHNR, CDR2 FQNEAQ (reference sequence). The CDR3 loop spans 12 amino acids.

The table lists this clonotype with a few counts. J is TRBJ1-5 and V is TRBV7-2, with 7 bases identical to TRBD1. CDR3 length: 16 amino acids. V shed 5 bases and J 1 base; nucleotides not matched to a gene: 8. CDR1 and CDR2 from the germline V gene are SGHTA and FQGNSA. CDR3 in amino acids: CASSPGGYPSNQPQHF. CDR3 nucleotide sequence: TGTGCCAGCAGCCCAGGGGGTTACCCAAGCAATCAGCCCCAGCATTTT.

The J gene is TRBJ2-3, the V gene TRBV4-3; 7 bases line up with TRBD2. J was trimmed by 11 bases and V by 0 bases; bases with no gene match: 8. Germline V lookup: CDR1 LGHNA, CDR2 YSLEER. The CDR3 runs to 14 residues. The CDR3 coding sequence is TGCGCCAGCAGCCAAGATCCAAGGACTAGTTTGCAGTATTTT. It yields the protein CASSQDPRTSLQYF.

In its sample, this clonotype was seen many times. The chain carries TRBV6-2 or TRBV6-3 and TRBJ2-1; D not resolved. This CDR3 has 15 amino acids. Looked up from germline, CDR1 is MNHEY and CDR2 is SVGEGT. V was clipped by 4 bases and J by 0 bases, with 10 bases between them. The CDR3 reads CASSLPGSSYNEQFF. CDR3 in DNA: TGTGCCAGCAGTTTACCTGGAAGCTCCTACAATGAGCAGTTCTTC.

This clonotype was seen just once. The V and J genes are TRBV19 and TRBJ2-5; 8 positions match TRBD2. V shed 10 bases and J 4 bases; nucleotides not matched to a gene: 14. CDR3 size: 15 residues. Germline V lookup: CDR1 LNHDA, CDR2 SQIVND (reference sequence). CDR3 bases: TGTGCCACCACCAGGGTAGCGGGAACAAGAGAGACCCAGTACTTC. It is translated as CATTRVAGTRETQYF.

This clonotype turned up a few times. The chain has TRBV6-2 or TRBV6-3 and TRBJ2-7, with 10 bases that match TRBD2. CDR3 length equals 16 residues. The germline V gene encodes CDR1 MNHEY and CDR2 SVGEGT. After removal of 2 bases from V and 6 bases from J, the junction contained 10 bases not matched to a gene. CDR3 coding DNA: TGTGCCAGCAGTTACCCTGCTAGCGGGAGTTCGGGCGAGCAGTACTTC. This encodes CASSYPASGSSGEQYF.

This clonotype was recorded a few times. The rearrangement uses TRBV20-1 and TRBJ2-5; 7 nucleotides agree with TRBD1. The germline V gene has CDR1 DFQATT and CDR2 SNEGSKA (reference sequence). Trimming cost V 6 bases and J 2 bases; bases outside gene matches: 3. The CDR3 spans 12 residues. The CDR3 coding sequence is TGCAGTGCAAGACAGGGACAAGAGACCCAGTACTTC. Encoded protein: CSARQGQETQYF.

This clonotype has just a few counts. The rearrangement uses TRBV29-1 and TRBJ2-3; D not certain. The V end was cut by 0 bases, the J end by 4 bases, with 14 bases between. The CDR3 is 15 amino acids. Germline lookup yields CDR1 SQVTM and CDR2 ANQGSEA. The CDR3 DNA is TGCAGCGTTGAAGAATCCCAAAGCCGGCCAGATACGCAGTATTTT. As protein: CSVEESQSRPDTQYF.

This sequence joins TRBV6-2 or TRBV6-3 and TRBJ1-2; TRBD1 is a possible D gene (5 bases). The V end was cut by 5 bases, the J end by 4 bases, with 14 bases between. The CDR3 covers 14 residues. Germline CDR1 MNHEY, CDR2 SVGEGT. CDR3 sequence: CASSTPGTGYGYTF. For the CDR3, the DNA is TGTGCCAGCAGTACACCCGGGACCGGCTATGGCTACACCTTC.

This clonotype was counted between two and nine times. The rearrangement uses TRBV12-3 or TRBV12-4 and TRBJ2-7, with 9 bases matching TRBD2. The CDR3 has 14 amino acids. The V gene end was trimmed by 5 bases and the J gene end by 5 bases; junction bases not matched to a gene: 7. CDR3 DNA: TGTGCCAGCAGTCCACTAGCGGGTGCGAACGAGCAGTACTTC. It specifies CASSPLAGANEQYF.

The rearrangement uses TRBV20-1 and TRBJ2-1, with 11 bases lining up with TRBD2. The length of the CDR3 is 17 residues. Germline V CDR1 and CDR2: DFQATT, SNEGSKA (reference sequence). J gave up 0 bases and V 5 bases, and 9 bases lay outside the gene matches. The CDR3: CSAVGGLAGLSYNEQFF. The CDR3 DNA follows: TGCAGTGCTGTAGGCGGACTAGCGGGCCTCTCCTACAATGAGCAGTTCTTC.